These T cell receptor beta chains were read from a single sample in a study of metastatic and nonmetastatic thyroid tumors. TCRdb reanalyzed the PCR reads with MiXCR. This table has around 30,000 clones, 10% to 15% appearing once. The sample taken for sequencing was blood. These receptors were collected from a female donor with papillary thyroid cancer or a benign thyroid nodule (not recorded which). Some clones in this sample may be carry-over from other donors' samples. CDR3s include the opening cysteine and the closing phenylalanine or tryptophan. The D gene is left open where the match is weak.

TRBJ2-1,TRBD2,TRBV24-1,CATSDTSVYNEQFF
TRBJ2-1,TRBD1,TRBV9,CASSVEGQGGNEQFF
TRBJ2-5,-,TRBV7-9,CASSPGPPGGTQYF
TRBJ1-2,TRBD1,TRBV6-1,CASRQTGAHGYTF
TRBJ2-1,TRBD2,TRBV25-1,CASRPGLENNEQFF
TRBJ2-7,TRBD2,TRBV11-2,CAEGRGAYEQYF
TRBJ2-3,TRBD1,TRBV6-1,CATTGGSVDFTDTQYF
TRBJ1-1,-,TRBV7-8,CASSPNGVLNTEAFF
TRBJ1-1,-,TRBV7-3,CASSWDITTEAFF
TRBJ1-4,-,TRBV3-1,CAAGGRAANEKLFF
TRBJ1-2,-,TRBV30,CAWSVAQASGYTF
TRBJ1-4,-,TRBV2,CASSSARGKGTNEKLFF
TRBJ1-2,TRBD1,TRBV7-9,CASSFQGAYGYTF
TRBJ2-3,TRBD1,TRBV6-1,CASSNIADRPDTQYF
TRBJ2-3,-,TRBV3-1,CASSQGWGSTDTQYF
TRBJ2-3,TRBD2,TRBV28,CASSSRLAWADTQYF
TRBJ2-7,-,TRBV9,CASSPHGVPYEQYF
TRBJ2-7,TRBD2,TRBV6-1,CASIPSTSVYEQYF